A selection of T cell receptor beta chains follows, all from one sample in a study of blood T cell repertoires in COVID-19. Sequencing was performed with immunoSEQ multiplex PCR; in TCRdb, only in-frame clones are kept and a portion is missing. The table has approximately 200,000 clones, under 90% seen once. Sequencing was done on a sample of peripheral blood. Every receptor here comes from an elderly woman with COVID-19, enrolled during active disease. The CDR3 runs from the conserved cysteine through the conserved F or W. The D gene is left open where the match is weak. Rows may omit the clone size; those that give it use once, few, many or a size class.

CDR3 DNA: TGTGCCAGCAGCCAGGGAACAGGGGGTGCTGAAGCTTTCTTT; CDR3 protein: CASSQGTGGAEAFF; J gene: TRBJ1-1; clone size: many; V gene: TRBV3-1/TRBV3-2; D gene: TRBD1; CDR3 length: 14
CDR3 DNA: TGTGCCAGCAGCTTCACCCCCGGGACACGGGATGAAAAACTGTTTTTT; CDR3 protein: CASSFTPGTRDEKLFF; J gene: TRBJ1-4; clone size: -; V gene: TRBV11-2; D gene: -; CDR3 length: 16
CDR3 DNA: TGTGCCAGCAGCGTAACCGGGACAGCAATATCCCACGAGCAGTACTTC; CDR3 protein: CASSVTGTAISHEQYF; J gene: TRBJ2-7; clone size: -; V gene: TRBV25-1; D gene: TRBD1; CDR3 length: 16
CDR3 DNA: TGTGCCAGCAGTTCCCTCGGCGGGGCCGGGCATACGGATACGCAGTATTTT; CDR3 protein: CASSSLGGAGHTDTQYF; J gene: TRBJ2-3; clone size: -; V gene: TRBV7-9; D gene: -; CDR3 length: 17
CDR3 DNA: TGCGCCAGCAGCCCACGCATACCGACAGGGAATAATGAAAAACTGTTTTTT; CDR3 protein: CASSPRIPTGNNEKLFF; J gene: TRBJ1-4; clone size: -; V gene: TRBV4-1; D gene: TRBD1; CDR3 length: 17
CDR3 DNA: TGTGCCAGCGGACGGACTAGCGGGATGTACCACAATGAGCAGTTCTTC; CDR3 protein: CASGRTSGMYHNEQFF; J gene: TRBJ2-1; clone size: few; V gene: TRBV7-9; D gene: TRBD2; CDR3 length: 16
CDR3 DNA: TGTGCCAGCAGCTTAATCGGAGGGGATACGCAGTATTTT; CDR3 protein: CASSLIGGDTQYF; J gene: TRBJ2-3; clone size: -; V gene: TRBV9; D gene: -; CDR3 length: 13
CDR3 DNA: TGTGCCACCAGTGATTTGGGACAGGAGGGCGGCTACACCTTC; CDR3 protein: CATSDLGQEGGYTF; J gene: TRBJ1-2; clone size: -; V gene: TRBV24-1; D gene: TRBD1; CDR3 length: 14
CDR3 DNA: TGTGCCAGCAGTCCTTGGGGCTCAAGCTCTGGGGCCAACGTCCTGACTTTC; CDR3 protein: CASSPWGSSSGANVLTF; J gene: TRBJ2-6; clone size: -; V gene: TRBV27; D gene: -; CDR3 length: 17
CDR3 DNA: TGTGCCAGCTCACCACGGGAGGGCACTGAAGCTTTCTTT; CDR3 protein: CASSPREGTEAFF; J gene: TRBJ1-1; clone size: few; V gene: TRBV18; D gene: -; CDR3 length: 13
CDR3 DNA: TGCAGCGTTGATGGGGGGGATGGCTACACCTTC; CDR3 protein: CSVDGGDGYTF; J gene: TRBJ1-2; clone size: -; V gene: TRBV29-1; D gene: -; CDR3 length: 11
CDR3 DNA: TGTGCCAGCAGCACCCGGGACAGGGTCTATGAAAAACTGTTTTTT; CDR3 protein: CASSTRDRVYEKLFF; J gene: TRBJ1-4; clone size: -; V gene: TRBV5-6; D gene: TRBD1; CDR3 length: 15
CDR3 DNA: TGTGCCAGCAGCTCATACAGGGAAGGGAACACCGGGGAGCTGTTTTTT; CDR3 protein: CASSSYREGNTGELFF; J gene: TRBJ2-2; clone size: -; V gene: TRBV3-1/TRBV3-2; D gene: -; CDR3 length: 16
CDR3 DNA: TGCAGTGCTAGTAGGGGTAACAATGAGCAGTTCTTC; CDR3 protein: CSASRGNNEQFF; J gene: TRBJ2-1; clone size: few; V gene: TRBV20-1; D gene: -; CDR3 length: 12
CDR3 DNA: TGTGCCAGCAGCTCGAAGGACAGAGCTCAAGAGACCCAGTACTTC; CDR3 protein: CASSSKDRAQETQYF; J gene: TRBJ2-5; clone size: few; V gene: TRBV5-4; D gene: -; CDR3 length: 15
CDR3 DNA: TGTGCCATCAGCAGGTCCACTTTTAACTATGGCTACACCTTC; CDR3 protein: CAISRSTFNYGYTF; J gene: TRBJ1-2; clone size: -; V gene: TRBV10-3; D gene: -; CDR3 length: 14
CDR3 DNA: TGTGCCAGCAAGGACACTACGAACTATGGCTACACCTTC; CDR3 protein: CASKDTTNYGYTF; J gene: TRBJ1-2; clone size: -; V gene: TRBV6-5; D gene: -; CDR3 length: 13
CDR3 DNA: TGTGCCAGCAGCTTAGGACTGGGCACTGAAGCTTTCTTT; CDR3 protein: CASSLGLGTEAFF; J gene: TRBJ1-1; clone size: -; V gene: TRBV7-8; D gene: -; CDR3 length: 13
CDR3 DNA: TGTGCCAGCAGCTTAGATCCTAACTCCTACAATGAGCAGTTCTTC; CDR3 protein: CASSLDPNSYNEQFF; J gene: TRBJ2-1; clone size: -; V gene: TRBV7-6; D gene: -; CDR3 length: 15
CDR3 DNA: TGTGCCAGCAGGGTAGCGGGGGGGCAGGCAGATACGCAGTATTTT; CDR3 protein: CASRVAGGQADTQYF; J gene: TRBJ2-3; clone size: few; V gene: TRBV6-6; D gene: TRBD2; CDR3 length: 15
CDR3 DNA: TGTGCCAGCAGCCACACCGGAGTCAAAAACATTCAGTACTTC; CDR3 protein: CASSHTGVKNIQYF; J gene: TRBJ2-4; clone size: once; V gene: TRBV3-1/TRBV3-2; D gene: -; CDR3 length: 14
CDR3 DNA: TGCGCCAGCAGCTTGCCAACAGGGGGAAGGAAACTCTATGGCTACACCTTC; CDR3 protein: CASSLPTGGRKLYGYTF; J gene: TRBJ1-2; clone size: few; V gene: TRBV5-1; D gene: TRBD1; CDR3 length: 17
CDR3 DNA: TGTGCCAGCAGTCGACAGGGGATGTTAGGACTAGCCAAAAACATTCAGTACTTC; CDR3 protein: CASSRQGMLGLAKNIQYF; J gene: TRBJ2-4; clone size: -; V gene: TRBV19; D gene: TRBD1; CDR3 length: 18
CDR3 DNA: TGTGCCAGCAGGGAGATATCCTATCAAGAGCAGTACTTC; CDR3 protein: CASREISYQEQYF; J gene: TRBJ2-7; clone size: once; V gene: TRBV13; D gene: -; CDR3 length: 13
CDR3 DNA: TGCGCCAGCAGCCCAGTTGGGGGGGGCTCCAATGAGCAGTTCTTC; CDR3 protein: CASSPVGGGSNEQFF; J gene: TRBJ2-1; clone size: -; V gene: TRBV4-1; D gene: -; CDR3 length: 15
CDR3 DNA: TGCGCCAGCGCTCCAGGGGGAGGCCAGCCCCAGCATTTT; CDR3 protein: CASAPGGGQPQHF; J gene: TRBJ1-5; clone size: few; V gene: TRBV5-1; D gene: TRBD1; CDR3 length: 13
CDR3 DNA: TGTGCCAGCAGCTTGACAGCTAATGAGCAGTTCTTC; CDR3 protein: CASSLTANEQFF; J gene: TRBJ2-1; clone size: -; V gene: TRBV7-3; D gene: -; CDR3 length: 12
CDR3 DNA: TGTGCCATCAGTGAGTCACTAGCTCAAGAGACCCAGTACTTC; CDR3 protein: CAISESLAQETQYF; J gene: TRBJ2-5; clone size: -; V gene: TRBV10-3; D gene: -; CDR3 length: 14
CDR3 DNA: TGTGCCACCACCCCCCTCGGGAGTAAAGGCTACACCTTC; CDR3 protein: CATTPLGSKGYTF; J gene: TRBJ1-2; clone size: -; V gene: TRBV6-5; D gene: -; CDR3 length: 13
CDR3 DNA: TGTGCCAGCTCACCCCGGACGGAGGCGAACACTGAAGCTTTCTTT; CDR3 protein: CASSPRTEANTEAFF; J gene: TRBJ1-1; clone size: once; V gene: TRBV18; D gene: -; CDR3 length: 15
CDR3 DNA: TGTGCCACCCACAGGTCGCAGAATTCACCCCTCCACTTT; CDR3 protein: CATHRSQNSPLHF; J gene: TRBJ1-6; clone size: -; V gene: TRBV2; D gene: -; CDR3 length: 13
CDR3 DNA: TGTGCCAGTAGTTCCCGGACAGGGAGAGGCTACACCTTC; CDR3 protein: CASSSRTGRGYTF; J gene: TRBJ1-2; clone size: -; V gene: TRBV19; D gene: TRBD1; CDR3 length: 13
CDR3 DNA: TGTGCCAGCAGTTTATCGAGTTTCAATGAGCAGTTCTTC; CDR3 protein: CASSLSSFNEQFF; J gene: TRBJ2-1; clone size: -; V gene: TRBV27; D gene: -; CDR3 length: 13
CDR3 DNA: TGTGCCAGCAGCGTAGAATCCCGGGGGAACACTGAAGCTTTCTTT; CDR3 protein: CASSVESRGNTEAFF; J gene: TRBJ1-1; clone size: -; V gene: TRBV9; D gene: -; CDR3 length: 15
CDR3 DNA: TGTGCCAGCACCCTTAGTGGGACTAGCGGGCTAGCCAAAAACATTCAGTACTTC; CDR3 protein: CASTLSGTSGLAKNIQYF; J gene: TRBJ2-4; clone size: -; V gene: TRBV7-8; D gene: TRBD2; CDR3 length: 18
CDR3 DNA: TGTGCCAGCAGTCCAAGCGGGGGGCGGTATGAGCAGTTCTTC; CDR3 protein: CASSPSGGRYEQFF; J gene: TRBJ2-1; clone size: -; V gene: TRBV6-5; D gene: TRBD2; CDR3 length: 14
CDR3 DNA: TGCGCCAGCAGCTTAAACCCCGGGACAGGGGGCGATGGCTACACCTTC; CDR3 protein: CASSLNPGTGGDGYTF; J gene: TRBJ1-2; clone size: few; V gene: TRBV5-1; D gene: TRBD1; CDR3 length: 16
CDR3 DNA: TGTGCCAGCAGTGAAGGGGGTGGGGCCACTGAAGCTTTCTTT; CDR3 protein: CASSEGGGATEAFF; J gene: TRBJ1-1; clone size: -; V gene: TRBV6-1; D gene: -; CDR3 length: 14
CDR3 DNA: TGTGCCAGCTTTTCCCCCGAGGACAGGGGAAAGGCTAACTATGGCTACACCTTC; CDR3 protein: CASFSPEDRGKANYGYTF; J gene: TRBJ1-2; clone size: -; V gene: TRBV27; D gene: TRBD1; CDR3 length: 18
CDR3 DNA: TGTGCCAGCAGCTTCCCCGGGACTAAGGCTAACATTCAGTACTTC; CDR3 protein: CASSFPGTKANIQYF; J gene: TRBJ2-4; clone size: -; V gene: TRBV7-9; D gene: TRBD2; CDR3 length: 15
CDR3 DNA: TGTGCCAGCAGTTTTGGGGGGTCGCAGCCCCAGCATTTT; CDR3 protein: CASSFGGSQPQHF; J gene: TRBJ1-5; clone size: -; V gene: TRBV6-2/TRBV6-3; D gene: -; CDR3 length: 13